These 21 T cell receptor beta chains originate from one sample sequenced in a study of human T cells and chemical hapten exposure. The time point is: patch test 3, about 24 weeks after DPC sensitization. Noted treatment: therapeutic diphenylcyclopropenone sensitization with weekly scalp DPC. TCRdb passed the RACE reads through MiXCR, listing each CDR3 protein once. The data hold 45,000 to 60,000 distinct CDR3 sequences, with under 15% observed a single time. The specimen was whole blood, collected in connection with sensitization to the hapten diphenylcyclopropenone (DPC). The receptor set was obtained from a man aged 30 to 39 with alopecia areata. Some clones in this sample may be carry-over from other donors' samples.

This clonotype showed up just a few times. J is TRBJ2-7 and V is TRBV2; 10 bases match TRBD1. With 8 bases clipped from V and 5 bases from J, the junction kept 9 bases outside the gene matches. The CDR3 sequence is 14 residues long. Germline V gives CDR1 SNHLY, CDR2 FYNNEI. The CDR3 here is CASGPDRGSDEQYF. Here the CDR3 DNA reads TGTGCCAGCGGCCCGGACAGGGGGAGCGACGAGCAGTACTTC.

Only a few counts were recorded for this clonotype. This chain uses TRBV9 with TRBJ2-2; the match to TRBD1 covers 8 bases. There are 14 residues in the CDR3. V dropped 2 bases and J dropped 6; count of bases not matched to a gene: 3. Looked up from germline, CDR1 is SGDLS and CDR2 is YYNGEE. This CDR3 reads CASSVDREAGELFF. CDR3 sequence (DNA): TGTGCCAGCAGCGTGGACAGGGAAGCCGGGGAGCTGTTTTTT.

This clonotype was seen repeatedly, ten times or more. The V and J genes are TRBV4-1 and TRBJ1-1; D remains unclear. CDR1 MGHRA and CDR2 YSYEKL come from the germline V gene. The CDR3 has 17 amino acids. V lost 5 bases and J 4 bases, leaving 23 bases between the germline ends. As DNA, the CDR3 is TGCGCCAGCAGCTGGCCTGTATCGGGAAGCCGGGGCACTGAAGCTTTCTTT. Translating it yields CASSWPVSGSRGTEAFF.

The chain joins TRBV10-3 to TRBJ2-5; no reliable D call. V was pared by 3 bases and J by 5 bases, with 4 bases between. The CDR3 is 11 residues long. Per germline, CDR1 ENHRY and CDR2 SYGVKD. The CDR3 DNA sequence: TGTGCCATCAGTGAAGGGGAGACCCAGTACTTC. Encoded protein: CAISEGETQYF.

In regard to this clonotype: Possible read error: a much larger clone is one base away. This sequence joins TRBV18 and TRBJ2-7; TRBD2 matches at 9 bases. The CDR3 is 16 amino acids. Germline CDR1 KGHSH, CDR2 LQKENI. CDR3: CASSPAGGALHYEQNF. CDR3 nucleotides: TGTGCCAGCTCACCTGCGGGGGGGGCCCTACACTACGAGCAGAACTTC.

This clonotype was recorded many times. The chain couples TRBV3-1 to TRBJ2-7; D tentatively fits TRBD1 or TRBD2 (6 bases each). The CDR3 contains 18 residues. V was pared by 0 bases and J by 1 base, with 19 bases between. Per germline, CDR1 LGHDT and CDR2 YNNKEL (reference sequence). CDR3 in DNA: TGTGCCAGCAGCCAAGAAGTTGGCCCGGGGGCGATTTCCTACGAGCAGTACTTC. It encodes CASSQEVGPGAISYEQYF.

This clonotype occurred many times. The chain is built from TRBV7-3 and TRBJ2-2, with D possibly TRBD2 on 7 matching bases. Trimming stripped 5 bases from V and 2 bases from J, with 15 bases between. Germline values: CDR1 SGHTA, CDR2 FQGTGA. The CDR3 sequence is 16 residues long. CDR3 in DNA: TGTGCCAGCAGCCCCGTCGGCGGGGGCAACACCGGGGAGCTGTTTTTT. This gives the protein CASSPVGGGNTGELFF. Based on the CDR3 plus reference TRBV7-3 and TRBJ2-2, the full variable domain is GAGVSQTPSNKVTEKGKYVELRCDPISGHTALYWYRQSLGQGPEFLIYFQGTGAADDSGLPNDRFFAVRPEGSVSTLKIQRTERGDSAVYLCASSPVGGGNTGELFFGEGSRLTVL.

This clonotype occurred many times. This chain connects TRBV6-5 to TRBJ1-1, with 8 nucleotides matching TRBD1. CDR3 length equals 15 residues. Trimming cost V 4 bases and J 5 bases; bases outside gene matches: 9. The germline gives CDR1 MNHEY, CDR2 SVGAGI. CDR3 region: CASSSPGQEKTEAFF. For the CDR3, the DNA is TGTGCCAGCAGTTCCCCGGGACAGGAAAAAACTGAAGCTTTCTTT.

This clonotype has ten or more counts. The junction does not match germline at one end; this may be a read error. V usage is TRBV3-1 and J usage is TRBJ2-5; no definite D call. The CDR3 totals 10 residues. CDR1 is LGHDT, CDR2 YNNKEL, per germline (reference sequence). Written as DNA, the CDR3 is TGTGCCAGCAGCCAAGAGTCCCAGTACTTC. This codes for CASSQESQYF.

In this sample, this clonotype turned up many times. The genes are TRBV20-1 and TRBJ2-3; tentative D call: TRBD1 (6 bases). V lost 6 bases, J lost 0 bases, and 16 bases lay in between. This CDR3 is built from 15 residues. Per the germline V gene, CDR1 is DFQATT and CDR2 is SNEGSKA (reference sequence). This CDR3 is CSASAGATSTDTQYF. The CDR3 DNA follows: TGCAGTGCCTCGGCAGGGGCAACGAGCACAGATACGCAGTATTTT.

This clonotype was seen repeatedly, ten times or more. The CDR3 sequence is CSVEASRGNEQYF. The CDR3 DNA reads TGCAGCGTTGAAGCGAGTCGGGGAAACGAGCAGTACTTC. This chain connects TRBV29-1 to TRBJ2-7; D possibly corresponds to TRBD2 (5 bases). Germline V lookup: CDR1 SQVTM, CDR2 ANQGSEA. Trimming took 1 base from V and 5 from J, leaving 12 bases between them. CDR3 size: 13 residues.

This clonotype was recorded at least ten times. The chain joins TRBV11-2 to TRBJ2-7; D perhaps matches TRBD2 (6 bases). The CDR3 sequence is 14 residues long. From germline, CDR1 is SGHAT and CDR2 FQNNGV. The V and J ends lost 4 bases and 7 bases respectively, with 17 bases between them. The CDR3 DNA follows: TGTGCCAGCAGCTACTCTAGGCCCGGGGGTGAGCAGTACTTC. It translates to CASSYSRPGGEQYF.

Only a few counts were recorded for this clonotype. The gene calls are TRBV12-3 or TRBV12-4 and TRBJ2-7, with 12 bases matching TRBD1. The CDR3 totals 17 residues. V shed 4 bases and J 4 bases; nucleotides not matched to a gene: 11. In DNA, the CDR3 is TGTGCCAGCAGTTCCCACCCGGGACAGGGGGCAAGTTACGAGCAGTACTTC. Encoded protein: CASSSHPGQGASYEQYF.

The chain recombines TRBV3-1 with TRBJ1-2; 7 bases align to TRBD1. The CDR3 is 14 amino acids. The V gene end was trimmed by 0 bases and the J gene end by 8 bases; junction bases not matched to a gene: 6. In germline, CDR1 is LGHDT, CDR2 YNNKEL (reference sequence). The CDR3 sequence: CASSQEDRESGYTF. The CDR3 nucleotides are TGTGCCAGCAGCCAAGAAGACAGGGAGTCGGGCTACACCTTC.

The gene calls are TRBV30 and TRBJ2-7, with D perhaps being TRBD1 or TRBD2 (6 bases each). V was clipped by 0 bases and J by 4 bases, with 13 bases between them. The CDR3 sequence is 14 residues long. Germline V gives CDR1 GTSNPN, CDR2 SVGIG (reference sequence). The DNA for the CDR3 is TGTGCCTGGAGTGTAAACGGGGGCTTATACGAGCAGTACTTC. Its translation: CAWSVNGGLYEQYF. The variable domain in full, with the rest retrieved from reference TRBV30 and TRBJ2-7, is SQTIHQWPATLVQPVGSPLSLECTVEGTSNPNLYWYRQAAGRGLQLLFYSVGIGQISSEVPQNLSASRPQDRQFILSSKKLLLSDSGFYLCAWSVNGGLYEQYFGPGTRLTVT.

The chain combines TRBV7-6 with TRBJ2-3; possibly TRBD1 or TRBD2 for D (5 bases each). V lost 6 bases to trimming and J lost 3 bases, with 19 bases between them. The CDR3 has 16 amino acids. Germline CDR1 and CDR2: SGHVS and FNYEAQ. The CDR3 reads CASSPTRWGRTDTQYF. The CDR3 DNA reads TGTGCCAGCAGTCCAACCCGCTGGGGGAGAACAGATACGCAGTATTTT.

V gene TRBV7-2 combines with J gene TRBJ1-6; D is possibly TRBD1 (5 bases). From germline, CDR1 is SGHTA and CDR2 FQGNSA. This CDR3 has 15 residues. Between the trimmed V and J ends, which lost 1 base and 9 bases, there was a span of 13 bases. CDR3 nucleotide sequence: TGTGCCAGCAGCTTAGTAAGGGGTATCAGTTCACCCCTCCACTTT. Its translation: CASSLVRGISSPLHF.

This clonotype was seen many times. The genes are TRBV12-3 or TRBV12-4 and TRBJ1-2; possible D gene TRBD1, 5 bases. This CDR3 is 13 amino acids long. Trimming shortened V by 5 bases and J by 6 bases, and 13 bases separated the two germline ends. CDR3 sequence (DNA): TGTGCCAGCAGTCCTGCGGGGGGAGATGGCTACACCTTC. It codes for CASSPAGGDGYTF.

The V and J genes are TRBV29-1 and TRBJ2-5; TRBD2 might be the D (6 bases). V shed 1 base and J shed 5 bases, with 11 bases lying between them. The length of the CDR3 is 13 residues. Germline values: CDR1 SQVTM, CDR2 ANQGSEA. The CDR3 bases are TGCAGCGTTGAAGGCCCGGAGGGGGAGACCCAGTACTTC. Its translation: CSVEGPEGETQYF.

This clonotype was seen many times. The rearrangement links TRBV18 to TRBJ1-3, with D possibly being TRBD1 (5 bases). This CDR3 region has 17 residues. Deletions cut 3 bases from V and 0 bases from J, with 15 bases between. Germline assignment: CDR1 KGHSH and CDR2 LQKENI. CDR3 protein: CASSPAGLPSSGNTIYF. Here the CDR3 DNA reads TGTGCCAGCTCACCCGCGGGACTGCCAAGCTCTGGAAACACCATATATTTT.

V and J are TRBV7-2 and TRBJ1-1; the match to TRBD1 covers 8 bases. This CDR3 comprises 15 residues. Trimming took 6 bases from V and 3 from J; bases not matched to a gene: 9. The V gene's germline CDR1 is SGHTA and CDR2 FQGNSA. DNA of the CDR3: TGTGCCAGCAGGCTTACTTACAGGGGGGACACTGAAGCTTTCTTT. Protein: CASRLTYRGDTEAFF.